A selection of T cell receptor beta chains follows, all from one sample in a study of T cell responses to AZD1222 COVID-19 vaccine. Sequencing was performed with immunoSEQ multiplex PCR; in TCRdb, only in-frame clones are kept and a portion is missing. In the table there are some 92,000 clones, 91% of which are singletons. Sequenced here: peripheral blood, sampled on day 0 of AZD1222 vaccination. The receptor set was obtained from an adult in good health. The conserved cysteine and the conserved F or W are not part of the CDR3 here. Each record gives: J gene, V gene, CDR3 length, CDR3 protein.

J: TRBJ2-7; V: TRBV6-5; length: 13; CDR3: ASIAGTGSSYEQY
J: TRBJ2-5; V: TRBV19; length: 13; CDR3: ASSIGGGRGETQY
J: TRBJ2-2; V: TRBV6-4; length: 11; CDR3: ASSGTSTGELF
J: TRBJ1-5; V: TRBV2; length: 13; CDR3: ASSDWTGGNQPQH
J: TRBJ2-1; V: TRBV7-2; length: 15; CDR3: ASSLTSGGHYYNEQF
J: TRBJ2-7; V: TRBV6-5; length: 13; CDR3: ASSTGLAAAYEQY
J: TRBJ1-5; V: TRBV30; length: 11; CDR3: AWSLKEGQPQH
J: TRBJ2-2; V: TRBV10-3; length: 15; CDR3: AISAPGSGRNTGELF
J: TRBJ1-5; V: TRBV28; length: 13; CDR3: ASATETGGRQPQH
J: TRBJ1-6; V: TRBV7-3; length: 12; CDR3: ASSLTAQASPLH
J: TRBJ2-6; V: TRBV4-3; length: 16; CDR3: ASSPASGGPSGANVLT
J: TRBJ1-1; V: TRBV29-1; length: 13; CDR3: STPGQGVGNTEAF
J: TRBJ1-3; V: TRBV9; length: 10; CDR3: ASSPFGNTIY
J: TRBJ1-5; V: TRBV4-3; length: 13; CDR3: ASSRQRDSNQPQH
J: TRBJ2-3; V: TRBV6-6; length: 13; CDR3: ASSIRRADTDTQY
J: TRBJ2-7; V: TRBV28; length: 11; CDR3: ASTVGGFKEQY
J: TRBJ2-7; V: TRBV29-1; length: 11; CDR3: SVDRLSSYEQY
J: TRBJ1-5; V: TRBV7-2; length: 13; CDR3: ASSLEGIGNQPQH
J: TRBJ1-1; V: TRBV4-3; length: 13; CDR3: ASSQESVEVGEAF
J: TRBJ1-1; V: TRBV5-1; length: 12; CDR3: ASSFDRMNTEAF
J: TRBJ1-2; V: TRBV10-3; length: 9; CDR3: AISGTVHCT
J: TRBJ1-2; V: TRBV28; length: 14; CDR3: ASRDATWSTNYGYT
J: TRBJ1-4; V: TRBV4-1; length: 15; CDR3: ASSQLGPRSANEKLF
J: TRBJ2-2; V: TRBV5-4; length: 14; CDR3: ASRSGTGRYTGELF
J: TRBJ1-2; V: TRBV19; length: 12; CDR3: ASTLTGEHYGYT
J: TRBJ1-1; V: TRBV10-2; length: 14; CDR3: ASSESYGAVDTEAF
J: TRBJ1-1; V: TRBV6-5; length: 13; CDR3: ASRSLGSANTEAF
J: TRBJ2-5; V: TRBV7-9; length: 12; CDR3: ASSFLGTQETQY
J: TRBJ2-1; V: TRBV9; length: 10; CDR3: ASGQPNNEQF
J: TRBJ2-3; V: TRBV7-9; length: 13; CDR3: ASSPLGGGTDTQY
J: TRBJ2-6; V: TRBV24-1; length: 13; CDR3: ATSPAHSRANVLT
J: TRBJ1-3; V: TRBV27; length: 13; CDR3: ASSYRGGLGNTIY
J: TRBJ2-1; V: TRBV18; length: 14; CDR3: ASSPPGTRQRGEQF
J: TRBJ1-2; V: TRBV18; length: 12; CDR3: ASSPPGTGNGYT
J: TRBJ2-7; V: TRBV6-5; length: 13; CDR3: ASSLTGWRSYEQY
J: TRBJ1-1; V: TRBV19; length: 12; CDR3: ASRWGQGYTEAF
J: TRBJ1-2; V: TRBV5-6; length: 9; CDR3: ASSLSDRAS
J: TRBJ1-4; V: TRBV9; length: 14; CDR3: ASSVGGTATNEKLF
J: TRBJ1-5; V: TRBV5-1; length: 12; CDR3: ASSSGSSNQPQH
J: TRBJ2-1; V: TRBV5-1; length: 12; CDR3: ASSLAVAHNEQF
J: TRBJ1-5; V: TRBV6-5; length: 11; CDR3: ASNPRGSQPQH
J: TRBJ1-1; V: TRBV13; length: 13; CDR3: ASSHPAGWKAEAF
J: TRBJ2-5; V: TRBV7-9; length: 13; CDR3: ASSLSTGGRETQY
J: TRBJ1-5; V: TRBV18; length: 12; CDR3: ASSRKVVNQPQH
J: TRBJ1-4; V: TRBV5-5; length: 13; CDR3: ASSLGGTENEKLF
J: TRBJ1-5; V: TRBV2; length: 12; CDR3: ASSLPTGVQPQH
J: TRBJ1-1; V: TRBV28; length: 12; CDR3: ASSSYRGSAEAF
J: TRBJ2-3; V: TRBV4-1; length: 12; CDR3: ASRLRLAADTQY
J: TRBJ1-5; V: TRBV7-2; length: 13; CDR3: ASSSQGQGVQPQH